This T cell receptor (beta chain) was identified during a study of shared clonotypes between healthy human individuals. In replicate PCRs of sorted subsets, approximately 200 ng DNA, roughly 31,000 T cell genomes, was used. Method: immunoSEQ multiplex PCR; TCRdb's copy keeps in-frame clones and lacks some. Of roughly 2.1 million clones in the sample, approximately 94% were seen once. CDR1 and CDR2 (germline): SGHDN, FVKESK. V was cut by 1 base and J by 5 bases, with 18 bases left in between. CDR3 length: 16 residues. This clone occurred once. The target antigen is unknown. As defined, naive CD8 cells were CD45RO-negative and positively selected for CCR7, with terminally differentiated effector memory CD45RA+ cells excluded. Findings of the study overall: What limited the represented genetic and exposure-history diversity was the small number of donors. Naive CD4 clonotypes were shared across a handful of donors at around 5.4%.

The V and J genes are TRBV14 and TRBJ2-7; D is unclear. The sample was naive CD8+ T cells from PBMCs. The TCR comes from a man aged 18 to 29 in good health. Some clones in this sample may be carry-over from other donors' samples. CDR3 residues: CASSQALWAVPNEQYF. CDR3 bases: TGTGCCAGCAGCCAAGCGTTGTGGGCCGTACCTAACGAGCAGTACTTC.